This T cell receptor (beta chain) was documented in a study of shared clonotypes between healthy human individuals (dated by TCRdb to 2018 to 2020). Broadly, across the study: A few men and a couple of women, aged 18 to 49 years, made up the cohort. For each donor, CD4 naive and CD4 memory were each run on three plates, CD8 naive on two plates, and CD8 memory on one plate. The study deeply sequenced blood TCR repertoires of five healthy adults to estimate repertoire size and the extent of clonotype sharing between individuals. Libraries were prepared and TCR repertoires were sequenced by different laboratories using diverse techniques, in order to increase sequencing depth and limit assay-specific biases. Each donor's leukapheresis produced roughly between roughly 0.85 and 10 billion PBMCs.

TCR CDR3 regions were amplified from genomic DNA by multiplex PCR using the deep immunoSEQ assay. Extracted genomic DNA from each cell subset was spread evenly across all wells of several immunoSEQ 96-well plates, with each plate serving as a replicate. For sorted subsets, around 0.2 ug of genomic DNA, equivalent to about 30,000 T cell genomes, went into each replicate PCR. The purified libraries were quantified using a Qubit 3.0 fluorometer, sized with a Bioanalyzer 2100, and then quantified again using the KAPA Library Quantification kit. Every immunoSEQ 96-well plate was sequenced on a dedicated single-read 150-cycle Illumina NextSeq 550 flow cell. As for how the authors treated the data: Because the immunoSEQ output included only junctional sequences and no quality scores, the filtering could not be the same as the filtering used for full-length reads. To assign V/J genes and CDR3, sequences were annotated using PyIR, a Python wrapper for IgBLAST v1.9, with IMGT germline references. Reads were removed for weak V/J assignments (E-value above 1e-6), missing CDR3, stop codons, out-of-frame junctions, or ambiguous translated residues. V3J clonotypes were defined by identical inferred V gene, J gene, and CDR3 amino acid sequence. Percentage overlap between repertoires was computed as shared unique clonotypes divided by the size of the smaller repertoire. Three approaches were used to assess repertoire richness: RTK rarefaction, the Chao1 estimator, and Recon v2.1 estimates of unobserved clonotypes. OLGA was used to compute generation probabilities for all TCRbeta clonotypes that the gDNA method yielded from a handful of donors. The source is immuneACCESS, and TCRdb retained only in-frame sequences with V and J called. Part of the clones is not carried over; for the studies checked, unresolved V genes explain less than half of this, and the remainder is unexplained. The V and J calls and the clone size are those of that table, but D and trimming were determined from the DNA. The sample table shows roughly 590,000 clones, and around 95% are seen once. Less than 0.13% of the sample belongs to the ten largest clones.

Concerning this clone itself: The antigen it binds to is not known. No qualities accompany the bases; no much larger clone lies one base away.

For the CD8 naive samples, CD45RO-negative cells were positively selected for CCR7, yielding a CD45RA+CCR7+ population from which TemRA cells were excluded. Healthy HIV-negative adults with no recently reported acute infections or vaccinations were included as donors. All donors were Caucasian adults living in Nashville, Tennessee, USA. Blood was collected by leukapheresis, and PBMCs were isolated by Ficoll-Histopaque density gradient centrifugation and then cryopreserved in liquid nitrogen vapor phase. Analytical flow cytometry was used to check the purity and quantity of every magnetically sorted T cell population. Each sorted fraction had its genomic DNA isolated and then quantified by UV absorbance on a Nanodrop 2000c. Points the paper makes about the study in general: Compared with non-shared clonotypes, the clonotypes found in all four sorted-subset donors had higher generation probabilities. Sharing across a few donors was observed for approximately 5% of naive CD4, about 4% of naive CD8, roughly 2.3% of memory CD4, and about 0.4% of memory CD8 clonotypes. Naive subsets generally had larger estimated clonotype richness than memory subsets. Pairwise subsampling indicated that sequencing depth was expected to affect the degree of clonotype sharing among donors. Because the study included a small number of donors, the genetic and exposure-history diversity represented was limited. Only blood was sampled, and tissue TCR repertoires likely differ from those in blood. Incomplete sequencing was indicated by rarefaction of sorted-subset datasets, despite the large sequencing depth.

From cysteine to phenylalanine, the CDR3 is 15 amino acids long. The read is trimmed to its CDR3 DNA, 45 bases read in frame from base 1. Sequences SGHTA (CDR1) and FQGNSA (CDR2) are obtained from the germline V gene. V is shortened by 3 bases, J by 0 bases, and the region joining them spans 12 bases. Sequenced material: naive CD8+ T cells sorted from blood. Interpreted using the paper, the cell subset or site label stands for: CD45RA+CCR7+. This clonotype originated in a woman in her thirties in good health. The chain links TRBV7-2 with TRBJ2-7; a tentative D match to TRBD2 spans 5 bases. For the CDR3, the sequence is CASSFIATTSYEQYF. The nucleotide sequence reads as follows: TGTGCCAGCAGCTTCATAGCGACGACCTCCTACGAGCAGTACTTC.